This entry is about one TCR beta chain. The junction shows a germline mismatch at one end, possibly a read error. The entry originates in a study of T cell changes during pregnancy in multiple sclerosis. The CDR3 runs to 16 residues. Per the germline V gene, CDR1 is SSHAT and CDR2 is FNYEAQ (reference sequence). Repertoires were generated with immunoSEQ multiplex PCR, while TCRdb's copy carries only in-frame clones and drops some. The data hold about 96,000 clones, with over 80% observed a single time. The chain combines TRBV7-7 with TRBJ2-1; 9 nucleotides match TRBD1. The sequencing here drew on peripheral blood, taken in the first trimester of pregnancy. The clonotype comes from a female donor with multiple sclerosis, enrolled in a pregnancy study. CDR3 protein: CASSPYSGTGFNEQFF. CDR3 nucleotide sequence: TGTGCTAGCAGCCCTTACTCCGGGACAGGGTTCAATGAGCAGTTCTTC.